These 23 T cell receptor beta chains were all obtained from the same sample, sequenced in a study of shared clonotypes between healthy human individuals. The assay was immunoSEQ multiplex PCR, and TCRdb's table has in-frame clones only and misses some. This table has approximately 1.1 million clones, approximately 78% appearing once. The material sequenced was memory CD4+ T cells from PBMCs. The subset is: CD45RA-negative fraction. These receptors all stem from a man younger than 35 in good health. Some clones in this sample may be carry-over from other donors' samples.

Only a few counts were recorded for this clone. The chain uses TRBV29-1 and TRBJ2-3; 7 nucleotides match TRBD2. This CDR3 has 11 amino acids. Germline V CDR1 and CDR2: SQVTM, ANQGSEA. The CDR3 bases are TGCTTGGGGACTAACGCAGATACGCAGTATTTT. Its translation is CLGTNADTQYF.

V gene TRBV6-5 combines with J gene TRBJ1-1; D gene uncertain. The germline V gene has CDR1 MNHEY and CDR2 SVGAGI. This CDR3 is built from 13 residues. V was trimmed by 6 bases and J by 0 bases, leaving 8 bases between them. The CDR3 nucleotides read TGTGCCAGCAGCACCACAGTGAACACTGAAGCTTTCTTT. Translation: CASSTTVNTEAFF.

The chain has TRBV30 and TRBJ1-5; D is unresolved. From germline, CDR1 is GTSNPN and CDR2 SVGIG (reference sequence). With 0 bases removed from V and 4 bases from J, the gap between germline ends came to 10 bases. The CDR3 covers 14 residues. For the CDR3, the DNA is TGTGCCTGGAGTGTAGCCAGTCAAAATCAGCCCCAGCATTTT. Its translation is CAWSVASQNQPQHF. Full variable domain (rest looked up from reference TRBV30 and TRBJ1-5): SQTIHQWPATLVQPVGSPLSLECTVEGTSNPNLYWYRQAAGRGLQLLFYSVGIGQISSEVPQNLSASRPQDRQFILSSKKLLLSDSGFYLCAWSVASQNQPQHFGDGTRLSIL.

V is TRBV7-2 and J is TRBJ1-5; D is unresolved. CDR1 is SGHTA and CDR2 is FQGNSA in the germline V gene. The CDR3 spans 14 residues. V was trimmed by 1 base and J by 4 bases, leaving 8 bases between them. In nucleotides, the CDR3 is TGTGCCAGCAGCTTAGGCAGCGGGAATCAGCCCCAGCATTTT. Its translation is CASSLGSGNQPQHF.

V usage is TRBV2 and J usage is TRBJ2-1, with 7 bases matching TRBD2. The V gene's germline CDR1 is SNHLY and CDR2 FYNNEI. The CDR3 loop spans 15 amino acids. J gave up 5 bases and V 6 bases, and 10 bases lay outside the gene matches. The CDR3 loop is CASSDLGEGNNEQFF. In DNA, the CDR3 is TGTGCCAGCAGCGACCTGGGGGAGGGTAACAATGAGCAGTTCTTC.

The chain is built from TRBV5-1 and TRBJ2-4; 7 bases are shared with TRBD1. CDR3 size: 15 residues. The V gene end was trimmed by 0 bases and the J gene end by 8 bases; junction bases not matched to a gene: 8. The germline gives CDR1 SGHRS, CDR2 YFSETQ. CDR3 bases: TGCGCCAGCAGCTTGGCTCCCGGGACAGCAGACATTCAGTACTTC. It yields the protein CASSLAPGTADIQYF.

The chain is built from TRBV5-4 and TRBJ2-4; D gene ambiguous. The CDR3 consists of 14 residues. V was trimmed by 0 bases and J by 0 bases, leaving 4 bases between them. Germline V gene data show CDR1 as SGHNT and CDR2 as YYREEE (reference sequence). CDR3 sequence: CASSLAPAKNIQYF. The CDR3 bases are TGTGCCAGCAGCTTGGCTCCAGCCAAAAACATTCAGTACTTC.

In this sample, this clone turned up a few times. The gene calls are TRBV7-3 and TRBJ2-3; D possibly corresponds to TRBD2 (6 bases). The CDR3 loop spans 15 amino acids. The V and J ends lost 3 bases and 1 base respectively, with 11 bases between them. Germline loops: CDR1 SGHTA, CDR2 FQGTGA. The CDR3 DNA sequence: TGTGCCAGCAGCTTTTTAGGCGGGGGCACAGATACGCAGTATTTT. Its protein product is CASSFLGGGTDTQYF.

The CDR3 DNA reads TGTGCCAGCAGTTACTCAAAGGAAGTCTCTGGAAACACCATATATTTT. Translation gives CASSYSKEVSGNTIYF. The gene calls are TRBV6-6 and TRBJ1-3; D is unresolved. Germline V lookup: CDR1 MNHNY, CDR2 SVGAGI (reference sequence). Trimming removed 0 bases from V and 0 bases from J, with 9 bases in between. This CDR3 has 16 residues.

The chain links TRBV29-1 to TRBJ2-4, with 9 bases that match TRBD2. J lost 6 bases, V lost 4 bases, and 7 bases had no gene match. This CDR3 comprises 14 residues. Germline V gene data show CDR1 as SQVTM and CDR2 as ANQGSEA. The CDR3 sequence: CSVGVAGARNIQYF. As DNA, the CDR3 is TGCAGCGTTGGTGTAGCGGGGGCTAGAAACATTCAGTACTTC.

This chain connects TRBV28 to TRBJ1-2, with 7 bases that match TRBD1. This CDR3 region has 14 residues. Germline V gene sequence: CDR1 MDHEN, CDR2 SYDVKM. With V trimmed by 7 bases and J by 8 bases, 13 bases remained unmatched. The CDR3 region is CASTLSGQRSGYTF. The CDR3 bases are TGTGCCAGCACCCTCTCGGGACAGCGGTCCGGCTACACCTTC.

This clone was seen a single time. The V call is TRBV18, the J call TRBJ2-1; 11 bases align to TRBD2. The CDR3 sequence is 18 residues long. Germline-derived CDR1 and CDR2 are KGHSH and LQKENI. V dropped 0 bases and J dropped 0; count of bases not matched to a gene: 4. DNA for the CDR3: TGTGCCAGCTCACCACCCGGGACTAGCGGTAGCTCCTACAATGAGCAGTTCTTC. It is translated as CASSPPGTSGSSYNEQFF.

This sequence joins TRBV28 and TRBJ1-2; 7 nucleotides align to TRBD1. This CDR3 region has 14 residues. Trimming at V came to 7 bases and at J to 5 bases, leaving 10 bases not matched to a gene. Germline-derived CDR1 and CDR2 are MDHEN and SYDVKM. The CDR3 sequence is CASNPPGQIYGYTF. The CDR3 region has the DNA TGTGCCAGCAATCCACCGGGACAGATTTATGGCTACACCTTC.

The V call is TRBV15, the J call TRBJ1-3; possible D gene TRBD1, 5 bases. The germline V and J ends were trimmed by 1 base and 0 bases, with 10 bases remaining between them. Germline V gene sequence: CDR1 LNHNV, CDR2 YYDKDF (reference sequence). CDR3 length: 16 residues. The CDR3 DNA reads TGTGCCACCAGCAGAGGACAGTTCCTCTCTGGAAACACCATATATTTT. This encodes CATSRGQFLSGNTIYF.

This clone was found once. The chain joins TRBV7-3 to TRBJ2-3; unclear D gene. Germline loops: CDR1 SGHTA, CDR2 FQGTGA. The CDR3 length is 13 residues. V was shortened by 5 bases and J by 5 bases, with 11 bases between the two germline ends. The chain's CDR3 is CASSLQERDTQYF. CDR3 DNA sequence: TGTGCCAGCAGCCTTCAGGAGAGAGATACGCAGTATTTT.

The rearrangement uses TRBV30 and TRBJ2-2; TRBD1 agrees at 11 bases. Trimming cost V 3 bases and J 7 bases; bases outside gene matches: 10. CDR1 and CDR2 (germline): GTSNPN, SVGIG (reference sequence). The CDR3 consists of 16 residues. The chain's CDR3 is CAWRDRGPGRGGELFF. The CDR3 nucleotides read TGTGCCTGGAGGGACAGGGGGCCCGGTCGAGGCGGGGAGCTGTTTTTT.

Notes on this clone: Just one base apart from a much larger clone, this may be a read error. Other DNA variants within this sample encode the same CDR3. The V gene is TRBV2, the J gene TRBJ2-3, with D possibly TRBD1 on 5 matching bases. The CDR3 is 14 amino acids. CDR1 SNHLY and CDR2 FYNNEI come from the germline V gene. The DNA of the CDR3 is TGTGCCCCCAAGGTGGGGCTTAGCACGGATACGCAGTATTTT. Residues: CAPKVGLSTDTQYF.

The chain employs TRBV6-6 and TRBJ1-6; D unresolved. CDR1 and CDR2 from the germline V gene are MNHNY and SVGAGI (reference sequence). The CDR3 is 15 residues long. The V gene lost 8 bases and the J gene lost 1 base, with 12 bases spanning the gap. This chain's CDR3 is CASRPPGSYNSPLHF. CDR3 bases: TGTGCCAGCCGCCCCCCGGGGTCCTATAATTCACCCCTCCACTTT.

The chain carries TRBV6-1 and TRBJ2-1; the match to TRBD1 covers 10 bases. Germline V gives CDR1 MNHNS, CDR2 SASEGT. The CDR3 runs 15 residues. Trimming cost V 8 bases and J 4 bases; bases outside gene matches: 8. CDR3 sequence: CASGTGATLYNEQFF. The DNA for the CDR3 is TGTGCCAGCGGGACAGGGGCCACCCTATACAATGAGCAGTTCTTC.

V gene TRBV29-1 combines with J gene TRBJ1-5, with a weak D call TRBD1 (5 bases). Trimming took 4 bases from V and 0 from J, leaving 10 bases between them. Germline values: CDR1 SQVTM, CDR2 ANQGSEA. The CDR3 consists of 14 residues. This chain's CDR3 is CSVGGSNSNQPQHF. CDR3 bases: TGCAGCGTTGGGGGGTCAAATAGCAATCAGCCCCAGCATTTT.

The rearrangement uses TRBV9 and TRBJ2-7; weak D call: TRBD1 (6 bases). The V end lost 0 bases, the J end lost 3 bases, and 13 bases lay between the germline ends. Germline CDR1 reads SGDLS; CDR2 reads YYNGEE. The CDR3 runs to 15 residues. The CDR3 here is CASSVAPGAGYEQYF. DNA of the CDR3: TGTGCCAGCAGCGTAGCTCCAGGGGCGGGCTACGAGCAGTACTTC.

The rearrangement joins TRBV18 to TRBJ2-7, with TRBD2 as a possible D gene (6 bases). V dropped 3 bases and J dropped 0 bases, with 15 bases sitting between them. The CDR3 consists of 16 residues. Germline V gene data show CDR1 as KGHSH and CDR2 as LQKENI. The CDR3 is CASSPVGASVSYEQYF. As DNA, the CDR3 is TGTGCCAGCTCACCTGTCGGGGCTAGCGTCTCCTACGAGCAGTACTTC.

Turning to this clone: This sample also contains other DNA sequences that code for the same CDR3. The rearrangement links TRBV9 to TRBJ2-3; D not resolved. Germline V lookup: CDR1 SGDLS, CDR2 YYNGEE. This CDR3 contains 13 residues. The ends were cut back, 2 bases at V and 2 bases at J, with 6 bases in the middle. CDR3 DNA sequence: TGTGCCAGCAGCGTTACCAACACAGATACGCAGTATTTT. Translating it yields CASSVTNTDTQYF.